These 8 T cell receptor beta chains came from one sample sequenced in a study of cytomegalovirus exposure and HLA in healthy donors. 13 Jbeta primers and 60 Vbeta primers were used for the PCR. This table comes from immunoSEQ multiplex PCR, and its TCRdb copy is limited to in-frame clones, with some not included. This sample yields some 130,000 clones, of which about four fifths are seen a single time; about 4.9% belongs to the top ten. Input material: PBMCs. These receptors originate from a man in his thirties or forties in good health.

The rearrangement links TRBV28 to TRBJ2-7, with 10 bases matching TRBD2. Trimming at V came to 1 base and at J to 2 bases, leaving 8 bases not matched to a gene. The CDR3 has 17 amino acids. CDR1 is MDHEN and CDR2 is SYDVKM in the germline V gene. The DNA of the CDR3 is TGTGCCAGCAGTTTATTTTCCCTAGCGGGGGTCACCTACGAGCAGTACTTC. It codes for CASSLFSLAGVTYEQYF.

V usage is TRBV4-3 and J usage is TRBJ1-1, with D uncertain. V lost 1 base and J lost 1, with 10 bases in between. The CDR3 sequence is 15 residues long. Germline V gives CDR1 LGHNA, CDR2 YSLEER. The CDR3 reads CASSQGEGSNTEAFF. The DNA of the CDR3 is TGCGCCAGCAGCCAAGGGGAGGGATCGAACACTGAAGCTTTCTTT.

The J gene is TRBJ2-1, the V gene TRBV10-3; perhaps TRBD2 as D (5 bases). The CDR3 loop spans 17 amino acids. The germline V gene has CDR1 ENHRY and CDR2 SYGVKD. V dropped 0 bases and J dropped 5 bases, with 17 bases sitting between them. In nucleotides, the CDR3 is TGTGCCATCAGTGAGTCGTGGGGAGAGTGGGGAAACAATGAGCAGTTCTTC. It codes for CAISESWGEWGNNEQFF.

This clone was picked up a small number of times. The chain joins TRBV7-8 to TRBJ2-5; 8 bases fit TRBD1. V was clipped by 1 base and J by 3 bases; unmatched bases: 4. CDR1 and CDR2 (germline): SGHVS, FQNEAQ. The CDR3 spans 15 residues. CDR3 amino acids: CASSLVQTGEETQYF. DNA for the CDR3: TGTGCCAGCAGCTTAGTCCAGACAGGGGAAGAGACCCAGTACTTC. Combining the CDR3 with reference TRBV7-8 and TRBJ2-5 gives the whole variable domain GAGVSQSPRYKVAKRGQDVALRCDPISGHVSLFWYQQALGQGPEFLTYFQNEAQLDKSGLPSDRFFAERPEGSVSTLKIQRTQQEDSAVYLCASSLVQTGEETQYFGPGTRLLVL.

The chain employs TRBV1 and TRBJ2-7; the table calls TRBD2, which could not be checked here. TRBV1 is an annotated pseudogene. This CDR3 has 17 amino acids. CDR3 in amino acids: CTSSPPPAGDSSYEQYF. Here the CDR3 DNA reads TGCACCAGCAGCCCTCCCCCAGCGGGGGACTCCTCCTACGAGCAGTACTTC.

This sequence joins TRBV6-1 and TRBJ2-7; tentatively, D is TRBD2 (6 bases). The germline V gene encodes CDR1 MNHNS and CDR2 SASEGT. V lost 5 bases and J 0 bases, leaving 11 bases between the germline ends. This CDR3 contains 14 residues. The CDR3 DNA reads TGTGCCAGCAGTACGACCGGGAGCTCCTACGAGCAGTACTTC. Residues: CASSTTGSSYEQYF.

The chain joins TRBV7-9 to TRBJ2-3; 9 bases are a match to TRBD2. V was clipped by 4 bases and J by 2 bases; unmatched bases: 7. CDR3 length: 16 residues. Germline CDR1 and CDR2: SEHNR and FQNEAQ (reference sequence). The CDR3 DNA is TGTGCCAGCAGCTCGATCTTAGCGGGAGCCACAGATACGCAGTATTTT. The encoded protein is CASSSILAGATDTQYF.

The genes are TRBV6-1 and TRBJ2-1; 9 nucleotides match TRBD1. This CDR3 has 13 amino acids. Trimming took 6 bases from V and 5 from J; bases not matched to a gene: 2. Germline CDR1 is MNHNS and CDR2 is SASEGT. The DNA of the CDR3 is TGTGCCAGCAGGACAGGGGGTAACAATGAGCAGTTCTTC. This translates into CASRTGGNNEQFF.